The rows below give T cell receptor beta chains drawn from one sample of a study of cytomegalovirus exposure and HLA in healthy donors. Measured with immunoSEQ multiplex PCR; TCRdb has only the in-frame clones, and not every one. In the table there are 150,000 to 200,000 clones, 75% to 85% of which are singletons. Material: PBMCs. All receptors come from a woman aged 18 to 35 in good health and CMV-seropositive. The CDR3 runs from the conserved cysteine through the conserved F or W. A D gene is named only where the DNA matches it firmly. Size is omitted from some rows. Given values are once, few, many or a class for expanded clones.

>-|TRBJ2-7|-|TRBV7-3
CASSLTQKNEQYF
TGTGCCAGCAGCTTAACACAGAAGAACGAGCAGTACTTC
>TRBD1|TRBJ2-5|-|TRBV7-3
CASSPRDSETQYF
TGTGCCAGCAGCCCCCGGGACAGCGAGACCCAGTACTTC
>TRBD2|TRBJ2-5|-|TRBV9
CASSVGELAGPYQETQYF
TGTGCCAGCAGCGTAGGGGAACTAGCGGGGCCTTACCAAGAGACCCAGTACTTC
>-|TRBJ2-7|-|TRBV5-4
CASSSTQRNEQYF
TGTGCCAGCAGCTCTACACAGAGAAACGAGCAGTACTTC
>-|TRBJ2-5|-|TRBV4-1
CASSQGDFMETNPQYF
TGCGCCAGCAGCCAAGGGGACTTCATGGAGACGAACCCCCAGTACTTC
>TRBD2|TRBJ2-5|-|TRBV7-9
CASSSFTSGGRETQYF
TGTGCCAGCAGCTCCTTTACTAGCGGGGGGCGGGAGACCCAGTACTTC
>TRBD1|TRBJ2-5|few|TRBV7-2
CASSLIGTEETQYF
TGTGCCAGCAGCTTGATCGGGACAGAAGAGACCCAGTACTTC
>-|TRBJ1-4|-|TRBV7-9
CSSSLIGSGSNEKLFF
TGTTCCAGCAGCTTAATCGGCTCGGGGTCGAATGAAAAACTGTTTTTT
>TRBD1|TRBJ2-2|-|TRBV5-4
CASSWTGNSGELFF
TGTGCCAGCAGCTGGACAGGGAACAGCGGGGAGCTGTTTTTT
>TRBD1|TRBJ1-4|-|TRBV10-3
CAIKNRGDFF
TGTGCCATCAAAAACAGGGGAGATTTTTTT
>-|TRBJ1-1|-|TRBV28
CASSLSGTRWAFF
TGTGCCAGCAGTTTATCTGGGACACGGTGGGCTTTCTTT
>TRBD1|TRBJ1-5|-|TRBV4-1
CASSQGTGVNQPQHF
TGCGCCAGCAGCCAAGGGACAGGGGTGAATCAGCCCCAGCATTTT
>-|TRBJ1-2|-|TRBV19
CASTPDTANYGYTF
TGTGCCAGTACCCCGGACACCGCTAACTATGGCTACACCTTC
>TRBD1|TRBJ1-3|-|TRBV7-9
CASSSDGWTGSSGNTIYF
TGTGCCAGCAGCTCCGACGGCTGGACAGGTTCCTCTGGAAACACCATATATTTT
>TRBD2|TRBJ2-3|-|TRBV4-2
CASSPRGSGGVDTQYF
TGTGCCAGCAGCCCCCGAGGGAGCGGGGGGGTAGATACGCAGTATTTT